These 24 T cell receptor beta chains share one sample of origin, sequenced in a study of T cells after yellow fever vaccination. TCRdb passed the 5' RACE reads through MiXCR, listing each CDR3 protein once. The profile covers under 550,000 distinct CDR3 sequences, with 21% appearing a single time and roughly a sixth taken by the ten largest. The sample here was PBMCs, taken 20 to 25 days after the first yellow fever vaccination. These receptors came from a young man who received the YFV17D yellow fever vaccine.

This clonotype was seen more than once but under ten times. This rearrangement joins TRBV7-8 to TRBJ2-7; D might be TRBD2 (6 bases). Germline values: CDR1 SGHVS, CDR2 FQNEAQ. This CDR3 contains 13 residues. Trimming cost V 5 bases and J 7 bases, with 15 bases left between them. CDR3 region: CASSPPKRGEQYF. CDR3 in DNA: TGTGCCAGCAGCCCCCCCAAACGGGGGGAGCAGTACTTC.

This clonotype was seen only a few times. This sequence joins TRBV5-6 and TRBJ2-2; TRBD1 agrees at 7 bases. Germline V gene data show CDR1 as SGHDT and CDR2 as YYEEEE. This CDR3 region has 14 residues. The V segment lost 2 bases and the J segment 7 bases; nucleotides outside the gene matches: 5. The CDR3 spells CASSLGQVHGELFF. In nucleotides, the CDR3 is TGTGCCAGCAGCTTAGGACAGGTCCACGGGGAGCTGTTTTTT.

The DNA of the CDR3 is TGCGCCAGCAGCCCGGGGGGGACTTACTACCGCGAGCAGTACTTC. It yields the protein CASSPGGTYYREQYF. This sequence joins TRBV5-1 and TRBJ2-7; 8 bases fit TRBD2. The germline CDR1 and CDR2 sequences are SGHRS and YFSETQ. This CDR3 is built from 15 residues. The trim removed 4 bases at V and 6 bases at J, leaving 12 bases unmatched.

CDR3 in DNA: TGTGCCAGCAGCCGGGCACAGACCCAGTACTTC. Translating it yields CASSRAQTQYF. The chain joins TRBV6-2 or TRBV6-3 to TRBJ2-5; D is unclear. The V and J ends lost 6 bases and 6 bases respectively, with 8 bases between them. The length of the CDR3 is 11 residues. Germline V lookup: CDR1 MNHEY, CDR2 SVGEGT.

The chain carries TRBV4-1 and TRBJ1-5, with D tentatively TRBD1 (6 bases). The CDR3 has 13 residues. CDR1 is MGHRA, CDR2 YSYEKL, per germline. V lost 5 bases and J lost 7, with 12 bases in between. The CDR3 is CASSRGEGQPQHF. The CDR3 DNA follows: TGCGCCAGCAGCAGGGGGGAAGGACAGCCCCAGCATTTT.

This clonotype appeared a few times. V is TRBV6-1 and J is TRBJ2-5, with 9 bases matching TRBD2. Germline-derived CDR1 and CDR2 are MNHNS and SASEGT. V lost 6 bases and J lost 1; bases outside the gene matches: 3. This CDR3 has 14 amino acids. The CDR3 spells CASRSGGIQETQYF. CDR3 coding DNA: TGTGCCAGCAGAAGCGGGGGGATCCAAGAGACCCAGTACTTC.

Notes on this clonotype: At one end the junction does not follow the germline gene, possibly because of a read error. The chain combines TRBV7-9 with TRBJ2-2, with 9 bases matching TRBD2. The CDR3 extends over 16 amino acids. Germline values: CDR1 SEHNR, CDR2 FQNEAQ (reference sequence). The CDR3 DNA reads as TGTGCCAGCAGCTTCGGAGCGGGGGGCTCATTTGGGGAGCTGTCTTTT. Its translation: CASSFGAGGSFGELSF. The full variable domain, with the rest looked up from reference TRBV7-9 and TRBJ2-2, is DTGVSQNPRHKITKRGQNVTFRCDPISEHNRLYWYRQTLGQGPEFLTYFQNEAQLEKSRLLSDRFSAERPKGSFSTLEIQRTEQGDSAMYLCASSFGAGGSFGELSFGEGSRLTVL.

V usage is TRBV6-1 and J usage is TRBJ2-1; D ambiguous. V gave up 6 bases and J gave up 0 bases, with 15 bases separating them. Germline CDR1 MNHNS, CDR2 SASEGT. There are 16 residues in the CDR3. The CDR3 sequence: CASRGGIKSSYNEQFF. CDR3 sequence (DNA): TGTGCCAGCAGAGGTGGGATAAAGAGCTCCTACAATGAGCAGTTCTTC.

There are a few counts of this clonotype. The J gene is TRBJ2-3, the V gene TRBV19; either TRBD1 or TRBD2 may fit D (6 bases each). This CDR3 contains 15 residues. The V gene's germline CDR1 is LNHDA and CDR2 SQIVND (reference sequence). The V end lost 5 bases, the J end lost 6 bases, and 18 bases lay between the germline ends. This CDR3 reads CASSPPLRRGDTQYF. In DNA form, the CDR3 reads TGTGCCAGTAGTCCCCCCCTTAGGAGGGGGGATACGCAGTATTTT.

V and J are TRBV4-1 and TRBJ2-3; the D is unclear. V lost 0 bases, J lost 0 bases, and 16 bases lay in between. CDR3 length: 18 residues. Germline V gene data show CDR1 as MGHRA and CDR2 as YSYEKL. CDR3 sequence (DNA): TGCGCCAGCAGCCAAGATGCCGGTGACTGGTCGAGCACAGATACGCAGTATTTT. It encodes CASSQDAGDWSSTDTQYF.

Only a few counts were recorded for this clonotype. The CDR3 spells CASSQPNTGELFF. CDR3 DNA sequence: TGTGCCAGCAGCCAACCGAACACCGGGGAGCTGTTTTTT. The chain is built from TRBV7-2 and TRBJ2-2, with unresolved D. Germline values: CDR1 SGHTA, CDR2 FQGNSA. This CDR3 contains 13 residues. The V gene lost 5 bases and the J gene lost 0 bases, with 4 bases spanning the gap.

This sequence joins TRBV6-1 and TRBJ1-1, with 9 positions matching TRBD1. Germline CDR1 is MNHNS and CDR2 is SASEGT. The CDR3 contains 14 residues. The junction had 3 bases not matched to a gene; V was cut back by 7 bases and J by 0 bases. This CDR3 reads CASTRQGVNTEAFF. The CDR3 nucleotides read TGTGCCAGCACCAGACAGGGGGTGAACACTGAAGCTTTCTTT.

This rearrangement joins TRBV11-2 to TRBJ2-7; 9 bases are shared with TRBD2. The CDR3 has 19 residues. The V gene end was trimmed by 2 bases and the J gene end by 0 bases; junction bases not matched to a gene: 14. Germline V gives CDR1 SGHAT, CDR2 FQNNGV. The CDR3 nucleotides read TGTGCCAGCAGCTTAAGTATCGTCCGGACTAGCGATCTCTCCTACGAGCAGTACTTC. This gives the protein CASSLSIVRTSDLSYEQYF.

This clonotype was counted ten times or more. The chain has TRBV6-5 and TRBJ2-6, with D unclear. CDR1 is MNHEY and CDR2 is SVGAGI in the germline V gene. V shed 2 bases and J shed 2 bases, with 7 bases lying between them. The length of the CDR3 is 15 residues. The CDR3 nucleotides are TGTGCCAGCAGTTACCAGGCGACTGGGGCCAACGTCCTGACTTTC. This translates into CASSYQATGANVLTF.

This clonotype came up many times. The rearrangement uses TRBV5-6 and TRBJ1-1, with TRBD1 as a possible D gene (6 bases). V shed 2 bases and J shed 5 bases, with 13 bases lying between them. Germline-derived CDR1 and CDR2 are SGHDT and YYEEEE. The CDR3 runs to 14 residues. Written as DNA, the CDR3 is TGTGCCAGCAGCTTAAGGGCCAGGGGAACTGAAGCTTTCTTT. As protein: CASSLRARGTEAFF.

The chain uses TRBV7-2 and TRBJ2-7; no firm D call. CDR1 SGHTA and CDR2 FQGNSA come from the germline V gene. The CDR3 runs to 12 residues. V was shortened by 3 bases and J by 2 bases, with 5 bases between the two germline ends. The CDR3 sequence: CASSFLPYEQYV. The CDR3 DNA reads as TGTGCCAGCAGCTTTTTACCCTACGAGCAGTACGTC.

This clonotype was seen ten or more times. This chain links TRBV20-1 with TRBJ1-5; D not certain. V lost 2 bases and J lost 7, with 15 bases in between. The CDR3 is 14 residues long. The germline CDR1 and CDR2 sequences are DFQATT and SNEGSKA (reference sequence). CDR3 in amino acids: CSARSSGIEQPQHF. CDR3 bases: TGCAGTGCTAGATCATCGGGGATAGAGCAGCCCCAGCATTTT.

This clonotype has only a few counts. Here the CDR3 DNA reads TGTGCCAGCAGCCCTCCTAGCGGGGGGGCTTTAGATACGCAGTATTTT. Translation gives CASSPPSGGALDTQYF. V and J are TRBV7-9 and TRBJ2-3; 12 bases are a match to TRBD2. This CDR3 is built from 16 residues. The ends lost 5 bases at V and 5 bases at J; junction bases unmatched: 8. Germline V gene lookup returns CDR1 SEHNR and CDR2 FQNEAQ (reference sequence).

This clonotype was counted only a few times. In DNA form, the CDR3 reads TGTGCCAGCACCAGGGGGGGCAGGGGCAATGAGCAGTTCTTC. Translated: CASTRGGRGNEQFF. This rearrangement joins TRBV7-2 to TRBJ2-1; the D call may be TRBD1 or TRBD2 (7 bases each). The germline CDR1 and CDR2 sequences are SGHTA and FQGNSA. Deletions cut 7 bases from V and 6 bases from J, with 16 bases between. This CDR3 comprises 14 residues.

This clonotype has only a few counts. The chain couples TRBV19 to TRBJ1-1; tentative D call: TRBD1 (6 bases). The CDR3 runs 15 residues. Germline V gene data show CDR1 as LNHDA and CDR2 as SQIVND (reference sequence). V was trimmed by 6 bases and J by 4 bases, leaving 18 bases between them. CDR3 DNA: TGTGCCAGTAGCCCCTTGGGGGGGGCGCCCACTGAAGCTTTCTTT. Translation: CASSPLGGAPTEAFF. Drawing the rest from reference TRBV19 and TRBJ1-1, the complete variable domain is DGGITQSPKYLFRKEGQNVTLSCEQNLNHDAMYWYRQDPGQGLRLIYYSQIVNDFQKGDIAEGYSVSREKKESFPLTVTSAQKNPTAFYLCASSPLGGAPTEAFFGQGTRLTVV.

This clonotype was picked up a small number of times. The chain combines TRBV19 with TRBJ2-1; D uncertain. CDR1 and CDR2 (germline): LNHDA, SQIVND (reference sequence). V was pared by 5 bases and J by 9 bases, with 8 bases between. CDR3 length: 11 residues. The CDR3 sequence: CASSGGSEQFF. The CDR3 bases are TGTGCCAGTAGTGGTGGGTCTGAGCAGTTCTTC.

This sequence joins TRBV4-1 and TRBJ1-6; D is possibly TRBD1 (6 bases). This CDR3 has 14 residues. Germline V gene lookup returns CDR1 MGHRA and CDR2 YSYEKL. V lost 4 bases, J lost 10 bases, and 14 bases lay in between. DNA of the CDR3: TGCGCCAGCAGCCCCCGGACAGTGGACTCACCCCTCCACTTT. Translation: CASSPRTVDSPLHF.

This clonotype was found a few times. The chain links TRBV7-6 to TRBJ2-2; D perhaps matches TRBD1 (6 bases). Trimming took 5 bases from V and 5 from J, leaving 9 bases between them. Germline-derived CDR1 and CDR2 are SGHVS and FNYEAQ. This CDR3 comprises 13 residues. In nucleotides, the CDR3 is TGTGCCAGCAGCCGACAGGCAACCGGGGAGCTGTTTTTT. Its translation is CASSRQATGELFF.

This clonotype has more than one count but fewer than ten. The chain links TRBV5-1 to TRBJ1-2; D possibly corresponds to TRBD1 (5 bases). Trimming shortened V by 9 bases and J by 0 bases, and 12 bases separated the two germline ends. The CDR3 sequence is 13 residues long. CDR1 and CDR2 from the germline V gene are SGHRS and YFSETQ. The CDR3 DNA reads as TGCGCCACCAGGGACGGAGCTAACTATGGCTACACCTTC. It translates to CATRDGANYGYTF. Using reference TRBV5-1 and TRBJ1-2 for the parts outside the CDR3, the full variable domain is KAGVTQTPRYLIKTRGQQVTLSCSPISGHRSVSWYQQTPGQGLQFLFEYFSETQRNKGNFPGRFSGRQFSNSRSEMNVSTLELGDSALYLCATRDGANYGYTFGSGTRLTVV.